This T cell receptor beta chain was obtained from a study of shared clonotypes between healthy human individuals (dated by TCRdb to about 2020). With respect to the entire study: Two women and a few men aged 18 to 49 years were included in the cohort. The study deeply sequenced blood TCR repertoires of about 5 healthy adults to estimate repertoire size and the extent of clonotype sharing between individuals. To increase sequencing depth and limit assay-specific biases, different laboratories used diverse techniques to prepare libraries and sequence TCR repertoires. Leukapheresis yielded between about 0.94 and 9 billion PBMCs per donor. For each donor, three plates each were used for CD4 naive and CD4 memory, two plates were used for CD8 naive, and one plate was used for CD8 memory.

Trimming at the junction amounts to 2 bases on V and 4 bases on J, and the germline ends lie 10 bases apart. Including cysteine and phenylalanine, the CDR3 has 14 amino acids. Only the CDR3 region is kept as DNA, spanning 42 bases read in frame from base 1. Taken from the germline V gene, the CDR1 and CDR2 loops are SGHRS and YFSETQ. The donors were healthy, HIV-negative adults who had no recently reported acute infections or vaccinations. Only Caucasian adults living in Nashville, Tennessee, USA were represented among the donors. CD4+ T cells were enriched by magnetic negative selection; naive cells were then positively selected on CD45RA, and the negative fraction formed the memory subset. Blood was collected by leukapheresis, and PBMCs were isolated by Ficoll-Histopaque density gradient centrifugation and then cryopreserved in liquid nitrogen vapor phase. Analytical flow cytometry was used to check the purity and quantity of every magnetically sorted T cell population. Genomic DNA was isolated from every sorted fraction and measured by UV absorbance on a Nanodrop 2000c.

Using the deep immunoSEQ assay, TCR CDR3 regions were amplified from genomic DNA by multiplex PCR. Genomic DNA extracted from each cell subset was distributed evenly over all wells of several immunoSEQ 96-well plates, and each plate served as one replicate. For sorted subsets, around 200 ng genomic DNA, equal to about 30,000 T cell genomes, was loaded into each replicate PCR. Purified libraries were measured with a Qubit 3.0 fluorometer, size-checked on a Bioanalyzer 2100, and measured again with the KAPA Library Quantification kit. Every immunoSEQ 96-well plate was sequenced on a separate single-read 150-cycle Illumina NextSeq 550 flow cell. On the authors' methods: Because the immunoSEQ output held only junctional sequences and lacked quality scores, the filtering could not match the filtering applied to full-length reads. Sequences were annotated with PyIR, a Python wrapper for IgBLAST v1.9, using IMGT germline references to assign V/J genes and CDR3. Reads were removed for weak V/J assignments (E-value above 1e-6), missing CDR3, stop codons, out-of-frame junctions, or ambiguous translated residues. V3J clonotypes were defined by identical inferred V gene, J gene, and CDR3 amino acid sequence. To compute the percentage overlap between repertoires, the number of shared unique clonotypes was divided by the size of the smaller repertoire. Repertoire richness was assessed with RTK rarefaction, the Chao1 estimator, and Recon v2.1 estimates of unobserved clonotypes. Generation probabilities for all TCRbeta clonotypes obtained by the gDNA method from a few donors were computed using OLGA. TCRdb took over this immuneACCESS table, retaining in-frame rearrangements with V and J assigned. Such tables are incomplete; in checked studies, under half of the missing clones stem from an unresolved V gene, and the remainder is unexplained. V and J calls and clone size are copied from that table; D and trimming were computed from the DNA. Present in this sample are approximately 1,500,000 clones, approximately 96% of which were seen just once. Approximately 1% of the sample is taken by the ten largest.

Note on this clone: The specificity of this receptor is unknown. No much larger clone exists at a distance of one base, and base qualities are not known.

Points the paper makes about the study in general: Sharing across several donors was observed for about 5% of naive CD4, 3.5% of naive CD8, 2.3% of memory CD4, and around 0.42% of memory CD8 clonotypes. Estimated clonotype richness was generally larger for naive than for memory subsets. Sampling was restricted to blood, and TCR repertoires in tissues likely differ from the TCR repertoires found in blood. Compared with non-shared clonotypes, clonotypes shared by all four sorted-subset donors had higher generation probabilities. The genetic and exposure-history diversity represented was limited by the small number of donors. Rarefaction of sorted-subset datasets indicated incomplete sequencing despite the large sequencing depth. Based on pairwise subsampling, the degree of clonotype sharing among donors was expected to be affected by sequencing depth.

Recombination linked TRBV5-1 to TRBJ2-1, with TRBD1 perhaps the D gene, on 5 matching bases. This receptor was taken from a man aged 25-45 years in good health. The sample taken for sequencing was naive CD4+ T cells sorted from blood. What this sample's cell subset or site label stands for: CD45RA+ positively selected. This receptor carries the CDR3 CASSFRAGYNEQFF. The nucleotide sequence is TGCGCCAGCAGCTTCAGGGCCGGGTACAATGAGCAGTTCTTC.